The next 6 T cell receptor beta chains were all read from a single sample in a study of T cells expressing NK-cell markers. One entry per CDR3 protein, without DNA, is what TCRdb gives after re-calling the 5' RACE reads. Recorded for this sample: 30,000 or so distinct CDR3 sequences. Sequencing input: blood T cells: a sorted CD56 or NKG2C T cell subset, CD4+ or CD8+ T cells, or bulk PBMC T cells (not recorded which). These receptor sequences come from a woman between 18 and 69 years old in good health.

The chain joins TRBV9 to TRBJ2-1; TCRdb's D gene call, TRBD1, goes unchecked for lack of DNA. This CDR3 spans 15 amino acids. The germline gives CDR1 SGDLS, CDR2 YYNGEE. CDR3 loop: CASTLQGSIGNEQFF.

This sequence joins TRBV20-1 and TRBJ2-7; the TRBD1 assignment by TCRdb is unverifiable without DNA. Germline CDR1 and CDR2: DFQATT and SNEGSKA (reference sequence). The CDR3 is 14 residues long. CDR3 sequence reads: CSAPNGQGSDEQYF.

The chain couples TRBV6-5 to TRBJ1-6; TCRdb picks TRBD1, but there is no DNA to check that call. This CDR3 has 12 amino acids. The V gene's germline CDR1 is MNHEY and CDR2 SVGAGI. The CDR3: CASAGDNSPLHF.

The chain uses TRBV12-3 or TRBV12-4 and TRBJ2-1; TCRdb's assignment of TRBD1 cannot be checked, as there is no DNA. This CDR3 has 12 residues. This CDR3 is CASSSGQGEQFF.

The rearrangement links TRBV11-2 to TRBJ2-7; the D call of TRBD2 rests on TCRdb alone, since no DNA is present to check it. This CDR3 is 15 amino acids long. CDR1 SGHAT and CDR2 FQNNGV come from the germline V gene. The CDR3 here is CASSTWTSGDGEQYF.

The chain couples TRBV4-2 to TRBJ2-7. There are 13 residues in the CDR3. CDR1 and CDR2 (germline): LGHNA, YNFKEQ. CDR3 loop: CASSDTSSYEQYF.